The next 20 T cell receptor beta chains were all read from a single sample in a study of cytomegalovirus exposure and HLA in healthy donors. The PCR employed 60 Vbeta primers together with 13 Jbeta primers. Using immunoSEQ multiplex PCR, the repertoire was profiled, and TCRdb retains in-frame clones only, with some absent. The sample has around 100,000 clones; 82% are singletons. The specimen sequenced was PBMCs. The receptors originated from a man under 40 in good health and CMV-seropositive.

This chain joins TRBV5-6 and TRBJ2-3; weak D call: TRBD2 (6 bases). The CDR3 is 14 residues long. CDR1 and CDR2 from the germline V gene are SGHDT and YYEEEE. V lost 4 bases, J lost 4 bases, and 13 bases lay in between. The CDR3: CASSAGLEADTQYF. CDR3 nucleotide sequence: TGTGCCAGCAGCGCGGGGTTGGAGGCAGATACGCAGTATTTT.

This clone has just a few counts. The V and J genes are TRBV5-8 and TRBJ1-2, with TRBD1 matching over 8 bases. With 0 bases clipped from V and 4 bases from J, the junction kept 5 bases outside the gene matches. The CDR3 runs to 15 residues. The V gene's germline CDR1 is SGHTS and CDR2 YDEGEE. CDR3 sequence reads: CASSLGQGLIYGYTF. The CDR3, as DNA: TGTGCCAGCAGCTTGGGACAGGGGCTAATCTATGGCTACACCTTC.

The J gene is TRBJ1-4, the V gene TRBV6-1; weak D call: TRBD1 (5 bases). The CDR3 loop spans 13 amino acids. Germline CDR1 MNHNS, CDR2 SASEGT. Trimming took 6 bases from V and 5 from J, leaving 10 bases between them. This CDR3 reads CASRGHVNEKLFF. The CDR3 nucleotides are TGTGCCAGCAGAGGACACGTGAATGAAAAACTGTTTTTT.

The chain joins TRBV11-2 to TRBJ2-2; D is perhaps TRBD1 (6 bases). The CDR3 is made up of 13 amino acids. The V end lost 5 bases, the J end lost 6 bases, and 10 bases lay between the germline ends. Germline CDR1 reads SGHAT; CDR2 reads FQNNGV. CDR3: CASSVNRAGELFF. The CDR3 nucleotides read TGTGCCAGCAGCGTAAACAGGGCCGGGGAGCTGTTTTTT.

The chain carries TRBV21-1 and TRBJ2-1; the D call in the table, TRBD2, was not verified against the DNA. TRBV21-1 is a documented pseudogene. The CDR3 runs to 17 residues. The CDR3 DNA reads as TGTGCCAGCAGCAAAACTAAGGAGGCCATAAACTACAATGAGCAGTTCTTC. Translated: CASSKTKEAINYNEQFF.

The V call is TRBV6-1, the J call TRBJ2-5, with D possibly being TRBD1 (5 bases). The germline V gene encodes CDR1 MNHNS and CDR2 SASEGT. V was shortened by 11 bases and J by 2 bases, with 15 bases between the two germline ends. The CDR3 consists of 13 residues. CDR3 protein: CAGAVRGQETQYF. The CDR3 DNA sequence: TGTGCCGGGGCGGTAAGGGGTCAAGAGACCCAGTACTTC.

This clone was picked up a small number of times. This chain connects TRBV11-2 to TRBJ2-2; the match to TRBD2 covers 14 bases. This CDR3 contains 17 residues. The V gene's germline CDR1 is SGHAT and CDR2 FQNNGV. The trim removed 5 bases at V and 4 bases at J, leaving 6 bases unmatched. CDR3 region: CASSHGLAGGLTGELFF. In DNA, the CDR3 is TGTGCCAGCAGCCATGGACTAGCGGGGGGTCTCACCGGGGAGCTGTTTTTT.

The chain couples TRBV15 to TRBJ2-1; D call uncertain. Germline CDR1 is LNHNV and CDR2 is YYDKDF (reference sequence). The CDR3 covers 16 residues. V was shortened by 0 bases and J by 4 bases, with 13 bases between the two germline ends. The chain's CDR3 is CATSRELGIEYNEQFF. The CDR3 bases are TGTGCCACCAGCAGAGAGCTAGGTATCGAGTACAATGAGCAGTTCTTC.

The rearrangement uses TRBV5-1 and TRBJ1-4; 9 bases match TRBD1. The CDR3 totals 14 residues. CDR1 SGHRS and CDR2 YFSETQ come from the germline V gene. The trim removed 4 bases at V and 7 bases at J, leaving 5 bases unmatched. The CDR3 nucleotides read TGCGCCAGCAGCCCCGGGACAGGGTTTGAAAAACTGTTTTTT. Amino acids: CASSPGTGFEKLFF.

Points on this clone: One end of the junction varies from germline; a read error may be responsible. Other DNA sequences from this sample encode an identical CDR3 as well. The CDR3 protein is CAISEARTGGNSPLHF. The CDR3 DNA reads TGCGCCATCAGTGAGGCACGGACAGGGGGCAACTCACCCCTCCACTTT. The chain carries TRBV10-3 and TRBJ1-6; 11 bases match TRBD1. The CDR3 has 16 residues. CDR1 and CDR2 from the germline V gene are ENHRY and SYGVKD.

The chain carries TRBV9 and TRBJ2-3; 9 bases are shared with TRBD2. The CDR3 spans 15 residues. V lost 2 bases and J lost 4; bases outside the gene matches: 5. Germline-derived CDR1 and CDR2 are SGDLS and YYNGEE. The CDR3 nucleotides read TGTGCCAGCAGCGTTCGCCTAGCGGGGTCAGATACGCAGTATTTT. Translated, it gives CASSVRLAGSDTQYF.

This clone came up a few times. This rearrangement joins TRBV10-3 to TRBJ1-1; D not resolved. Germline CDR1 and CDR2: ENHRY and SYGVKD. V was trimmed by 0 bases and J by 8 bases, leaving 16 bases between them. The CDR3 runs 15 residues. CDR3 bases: TGTGCCATCAGTGAGTCGATTTTTCTGAGGGCAGAAGCTTTCTTT. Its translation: CAISESIFLRAEAFF.

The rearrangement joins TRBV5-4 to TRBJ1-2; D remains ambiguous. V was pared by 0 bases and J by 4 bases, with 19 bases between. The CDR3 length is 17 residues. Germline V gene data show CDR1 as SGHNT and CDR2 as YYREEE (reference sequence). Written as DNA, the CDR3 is TGTGCCAGCAGCTTGGGAATGAGAGGGAGGATTGGCTATGGCTACACCTTC. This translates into CASSLGMRGRIGYGYTF.

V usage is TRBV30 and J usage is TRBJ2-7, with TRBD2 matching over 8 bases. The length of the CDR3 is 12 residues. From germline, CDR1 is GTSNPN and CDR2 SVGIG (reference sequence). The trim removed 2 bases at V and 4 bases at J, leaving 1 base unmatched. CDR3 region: CAWSRGGYEQYV. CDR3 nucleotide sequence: TGTGCCTGGAGTCGGGGGGGTTACGAGCAGTACGTC.

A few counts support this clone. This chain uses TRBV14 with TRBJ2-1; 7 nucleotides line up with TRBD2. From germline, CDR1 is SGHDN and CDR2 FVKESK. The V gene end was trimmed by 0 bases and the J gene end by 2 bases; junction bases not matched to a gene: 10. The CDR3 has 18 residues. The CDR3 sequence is CASSQEGWASGPYNEQFF. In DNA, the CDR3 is TGTGCCAGCAGCCAAGAAGGGTGGGCTAGCGGTCCCTACAATGAGCAGTTCTTC.

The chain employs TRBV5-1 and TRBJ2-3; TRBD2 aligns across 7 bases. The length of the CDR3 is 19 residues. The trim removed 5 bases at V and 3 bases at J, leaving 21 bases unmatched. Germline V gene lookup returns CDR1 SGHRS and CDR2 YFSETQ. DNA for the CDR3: TGCGCCAGCAGTTTAGGGATTGGTACTAGCGTCCTTCCTACAGATACGCAGTATTTT. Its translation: CASSLGIGTSVLPTDTQYF.

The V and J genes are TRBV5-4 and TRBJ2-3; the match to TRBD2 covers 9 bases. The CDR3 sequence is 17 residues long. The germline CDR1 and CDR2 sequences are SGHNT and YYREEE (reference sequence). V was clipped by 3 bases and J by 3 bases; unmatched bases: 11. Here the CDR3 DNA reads TGTGCCAGCAGCTGGGGTGGGGGTAGCGGGGGTACAGATACGCAGTATTTT. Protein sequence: CASSWGGGSGGTDTQYF.

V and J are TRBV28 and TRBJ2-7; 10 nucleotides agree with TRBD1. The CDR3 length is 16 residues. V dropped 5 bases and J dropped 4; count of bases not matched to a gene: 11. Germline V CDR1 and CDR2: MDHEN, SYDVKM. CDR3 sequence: CASSLHPGQGQYEQYF. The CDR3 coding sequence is TGTGCCAGCAGTCTCCACCCGGGACAGGGGCAATACGAGCAGTACTTC. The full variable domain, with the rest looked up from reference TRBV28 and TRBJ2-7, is DVKVTQSSRYLVKRTGEKVFLECVQDMDHENMFWYRQDPGLGLRLIYFSYDVKMKEKGDIPEGYSVSREKKERFSLILESASTNQTSMYLCASSLHPGQGQYEQYFGPGTRLTVT.

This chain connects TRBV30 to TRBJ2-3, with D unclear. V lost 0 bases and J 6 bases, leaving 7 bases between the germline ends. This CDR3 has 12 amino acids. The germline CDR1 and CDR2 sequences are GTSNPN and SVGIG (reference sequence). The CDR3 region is CAWSVWSDTQYF. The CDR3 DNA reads TGTGCCTGGAGTGTATGGAGTGATACGCAGTATTTT. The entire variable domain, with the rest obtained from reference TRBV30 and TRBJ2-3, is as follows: SQTIHQWPATLVQPVGSPLSLECTVEGTSNPNLYWYRQAAGRGLQLLFYSVGIGQISSEVPQNLSASRPQDRQFILSSKKLLLSDSGFYLCAWSVWSDTQYFGPGTRLTVL.

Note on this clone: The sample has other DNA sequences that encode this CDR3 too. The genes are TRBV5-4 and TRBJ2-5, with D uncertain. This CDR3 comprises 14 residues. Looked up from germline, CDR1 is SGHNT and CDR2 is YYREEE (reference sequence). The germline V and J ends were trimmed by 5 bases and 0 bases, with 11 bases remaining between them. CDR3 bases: TGTGCCAGCAGTCAGACTCAAAACCAAGAGACCCAGTACTTC. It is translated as CASSQTQNQETQYF.